These 14 T cell receptor beta chains share one sample of origin, sequenced in a study of T cell clonality in common variable immunodeficiency. Points from the study as a whole: In common variable immunodeficiency, TCR beta chains reportedly carried fewer deletions and N-nucleotide insertions.

Clones were read by immunoSEQ multiplex PCR, and TCRdb kept only the in-frame ones, dropping some. Recorded here are some 16,000 clones, with no singletons, and the ten leading clones hold roughly 15%. These receptors have no identified antigens. Sequencing input: peripheral blood mononuclear cells. These receptors were obtained from a human donor with common variable immunodeficiency.

Comments on this clone: Coverage ceases 3 residues before the CDR3 finishes, and the germline J gene fills in the end. The chain is built from TRBV19 and TRBJ1-1; D call uncertain. This CDR3 region has 12 residues. The germline V gene has CDR1 LNHDA and CDR2 SQIVND (reference sequence). The CDR3: CASSIERSEAFF. Incomplete CDR3 DNA: TGTGCCAGTAGTATAGAAAGGTCAGAG.

CDR3 sequence: CATKIAGGFVHEQFF. The part of the CDR3 DNA that was read is TGTGCCACAAAGATAGCGGGGGGATTCGTCCATGAG. The chain employs TRBV6-2 or TRBV6-3 and TRBJ2-1; 10 positions match TRBD2. The read ends 3 residues before the CDR3 terminus; that terminus is restored from the germline J gene. The CDR3 length is 15 residues. Germline V gives CDR1 MNHEY, CDR2 SVGEGT. Trimming at V came to 10 bases and at J to 8 bases, leaving 14 bases not matched to a gene.

This clone was observed a few times. From the germline J gene comes the end of the CDR3, since the read stops 3 residues before it. The V call is TRBV20-1, the J call TRBJ2-7; TRBD1 might be the D (5 bases). The CDR3 totals 14 residues. Germline V gives CDR1 DFQATT, CDR2 SNEGSKA (reference sequence). V was cut by 0 bases and J by 3 bases, with 12 bases left in between. CDR3 sequence reads: CSAREQGRLYEQYF. The DNA read from the CDR3 is TGCAGTGCTAGAGAGCAGGGCAGGCTCTACGAG.

The sample holds many counts of this clone. The sequence runs out 3 residues before the end of the CDR3; the remainder is reconstructed from the germline J gene. The chain links TRBV4-1 to TRBJ1-1, with D maybe TRBD1 (6 bases). In germline, CDR1 is MGHRA, CDR2 YSYEKL. Deletions cut 0 bases from V and 5 bases from J, with 16 bases between. This CDR3 has 16 amino acids. The sequenced CDR3 bases are TGCGCCAGCAGCCAAGAAGGGCAGGGGAGAGGGACTGAA. Translated, it gives CASSQEGQGRGTE. The complete CDR3 reads CASSQEGQGRGTEAFF.

In its sample, this clone was seen many times. The CDR3 end is not reached by the read, which stops 3 residues before it; the germline J gene fills it in. This sequence joins TRBV7-2 and TRBJ1-4; 7 bases match TRBD1. This CDR3 contains 16 residues. CDR1 is SGHTA, CDR2 FQGNSA, per germline. With 0 bases clipped from V and 2 bases from J, the junction kept 3 bases outside the gene matches. The covered CDR3 bases are TGTGCCAGCAGCTTAGCGCAGACAGGGACTAATGAAAAA. This encodes CASSLAQTGTNEK. The entire CDR3 is CASSLAQTGTNEKLFF.

This clone was seen more than once but under ten times. Coverage ceases 3 residues before the CDR3 finishes, and the germline J gene fills in the end. V gene TRBV18 combines with J gene TRBJ1-4; D gene unclear. V shed 5 bases and J shed 3 bases, with 7 bases lying between them. The germline CDR1 and CDR2 sequences are KGHSH and LQKENI. CDR3 length: 13 residues. CDR3 DNA (partial): TGTGCCAGCTCAACAGTACCTAATGAAAAA. Translating gives CASSTVPNEK. The entire CDR3 is CASSTVPNEKLFF. Complete variable domain (other parts from reference TRBV18 and TRBJ1-4): NAGVMQNPRHLVRRRGQEARLRCSPMKGHSHVYWYRQLPEEGLKFMVYLQKENIIDESGMPKERFSAEFPKEGPSILRIQQVVRGDSAAYFCASSTVPNEKLFFGSGTQLSVL.

Only a few counts were recorded for this clone. Read coverage stops 3 residues before the CDR3 terminus; the germline J gene supplies the remainder. The chain is built from TRBV19 and TRBJ1-5; 8 bases align to TRBD1. The length of the CDR3 is 16 residues. The germline V gene encodes CDR1 LNHDA and CDR2 SQIVND (reference sequence). V gave up 8 bases and J gave up 3 bases; unmatched junction bases: 12. The CDR3 DNA, read in part, is TGTGCCAGTGGATATACCGGGACAGGTATCAATCAGCCC. Amino acid sequence: CASGYTGTGINQP. The whole CDR3 sequence is CASGYTGTGINQPQHF.

A remark on this clone: The read halts 3 residues ahead of the CDR3 end, with the missing end drawn from the germline J gene. This chain connects TRBV2 to TRBJ2-3; TRBD1 matches at 8 bases. V was pared by 6 bases and J by 2 bases, with 4 bases of the junction left unmatched. CDR1 and CDR2 (germline): SNHLY, FYNNEI. This CDR3 region has 14 residues. The CDR3 protein is CASRGQGTTDTQYF. The CDR3 bases that were read are TGTGCCAGCAGAGGACAGGGAACCACAGATACG.

Comment on this clone: The observed sequence ends 3 residues before the CDR3 terminus, with the missing tail filled in from the germline J gene. The chain uses TRBV6-2 or TRBV6-3 and TRBJ2-3; 10 positions agree with TRBD2. The ends lost 6 bases at V and 2 bases at J; junction bases unmatched: 8. The CDR3 is made up of 16 amino acids. Germline CDR1 and CDR2: MNHEY and SVGEGT. CDR3 bases read: TGTGCCAGCAGCCCCGAGAGCGGGGGGGTCACAGATACG. The encoded protein is CASSPESGGVTDT. The entire CDR3 protein is CASSPESGGVTDTQYF.

Details on this clone: The DNA ends 3 residues before the CDR3 does, and the rest of the CDR3 is filled in from the germline J gene. The V call is TRBV19, the J call TRBJ1-1; a weak D match, TRBD1 (6 bases). The CDR3 is 14 residues long. V lost 7 bases and J 1 base, leaving 13 bases between the germline ends. The germline V gene encodes CDR1 LNHDA and CDR2 SQIVND (reference sequence). Here the CDR3 reads CASTQGGGNTEAFF. The covered CDR3 bases are TGTGCCAGTACCCAAGGGGGGGGGAACACTGAA. Drawing the rest from reference TRBV19 and TRBJ1-1, the complete variable domain is DGGITQSPKYLFRKEGQNVTLSCEQNLNHDAMYWYRQDPGQGLRLIYYSQIVNDFQKGDIAEGYSVSREKKESFPLTVTSAQKNPTAFYLCASTQGGGNTEAFFGQGTRLTVV.

The table lists this clone with many counts. From the germline J gene comes the end of the CDR3, since the read stops 3 residues before it. The V gene is TRBV20-1, the J gene TRBJ2-1, with TRBD2 identical over 14 bases. V lost 6 bases to trimming and J lost 7 bases; unmatched junction nucleotides: 2. CDR3 length: 13 residues. CDR1 DFQATT and CDR2 SNEGSKA come from the germline V gene (reference sequence). CDR3 DNA (partial): TGCAGTGCCGGGACTAGCGGGGGTAATGAG. The encoded protein is CSAGTSGGNE. The entire CDR3 is CSAGTSGGNEQFF.

Only a few counts were recorded for this clone. Coverage ceases 3 residues before the CDR3 finishes, and the germline J gene fills in the end. This chain joins TRBV7-3 and TRBJ2-1, with 10 bases aligning to TRBD2. The CDR3 has 16 residues. Trimming at V came to 2 bases and at J to 6 bases, leaving 7 bases not matched to a gene. Germline V gene data show CDR1 as SGHTA and CDR2 as FQGTGA. The CDR3 sequence is CASSLLLAGVSNEQFF. The DNA read from the CDR3 is TGTGCCAGCAGCTTACTGCTAGCGGGGGTATCCAATGAG.

A remark on this clone: Coverage ceases 3 residues before the CDR3 finishes, and the germline J gene fills in the end. The chain is built from TRBV7-7 and TRBJ2-7; weak D call: TRBD1 (6 bases). This CDR3 has 15 amino acids. The germline gives CDR1 SSHAT, CDR2 FNYEAQ (reference sequence). CDR3 protein: CASPPSLQGPYEQYF. The covered CDR3 bases are TGTGCTAGCCCTCCCTCTCTCCAGGGGCCCTACGAG.

The table lists this clone with a few counts. The CDR3 goes on 3 residues after the read ends, and that part is filled in from the germline J gene. The chain recombines TRBV7-8 with TRBJ2-7, with D possibly matching TRBD1 (7 bases). Germline V lookup: CDR1 SGHVS, CDR2 FQNEAQ. This CDR3 region has 16 residues. Trimming removed 5 bases from V and 4 bases from J, with 21 bases in between. The CDR3 DNA, read in part, is TGTGCCAGCAGCCTAGGCGGGACAGAGGAAGTATACGAG. Its protein is CASSLGGTEEVYE. The full CDR3 is CASSLGGTEEVYEQYF.